Presented here are 21 T cell receptor beta chains from one specimen sequenced in a study of blood T cells in healthy people across ages. A second about 6 to 12 cycle PCR used barcoded and J-beta primers. In TCRdb, the 5' RACE reads were re-called with MiXCR into one record per CDR3 protein. Of just over 1 million distinct CDR3 sequences in the sample, 40% to 50% were seen once. Input material: blood. The receptors come from a woman between 55 and 75 years old in good health.

The sample holds a few counts of this clonotype. This rearrangement joins TRBV7-8 to TRBJ2-3; tentative D call: TRBD1 (6 bases). This CDR3 is 17 amino acids long. Trimming removed 5 bases from V and 2 bases from J, with 20 bases in between. The germline V gene has CDR1 SGHVS and CDR2 FQNEAQ. For the CDR3, the DNA is TGTGCCAGCAGCCCCCAGGGGCGGAACCTTATCACAGATACGCAGTATTTT. This gives the protein CASSPQGRNLITDTQYF.

V usage is TRBV3-1 and J usage is TRBJ2-5; no clear D. The DNA end lines up better with TRBJ2-7; the J call may be wrong. CDR1 and CDR2 from the germline V gene are LGHDT and YNNKEL (reference sequence). The CDR3 is made up of 14 amino acids. CDR3 coding DNA: TGTGCCAGCAGCTCGGAAAGATGGGCCTACGAGCAGTACTTC. Translating gives CASSSERWAYEQYF.

The J gene is TRBJ2-5, the V gene TRBV9; 12 nucleotides match TRBD2. After removal of 4 bases from V and 6 bases from J, the junction contained 10 bases not matched to a gene. The length of the CDR3 is 16 residues. The germline CDR1 and CDR2 sequences are SGDLS and YYNGEE. In nucleotides, the CDR3 is TGTGCCAGCAGCAGACGACTAGCGGGAGAAGGGAAGACCCAGTACTTC. Its protein product is CASSRRLAGEGKTQYF.

V usage is TRBV11-2 and J usage is TRBJ2-5; D not resolved. Germline V gene data show CDR1 as SGHAT and CDR2 as FQNNGV. The CDR3 loop spans 15 amino acids. Trimming took off 4 bases at V and 3 bases at J, with 15 bases between the two ends. CDR3 loop: CASSSMRSVKETQYF. The CDR3 region has the DNA TGTGCCAGCAGCTCAATGAGATCGGTCAAAGAGACCCAGTACTTC.

This clonotype showed up just a few times. The genes are TRBV6-6 and TRBJ2-5, with 7 bases fitting TRBD2. CDR1 is MNHNY, CDR2 SVGAGI, per germline (reference sequence). V gave up 2 bases and J gave up 3 bases; unmatched junction bases: 3. The CDR3 contains 14 residues. CDR3 sequence: CASSYAGVEETQYF. CDR3 DNA sequence: TGTGCCAGCAGTTACGCGGGAGTGGAAGAGACCCAGTACTTC.

This chain uses TRBV27 with TRBJ2-4; either TRBD1 or TRBD2 may supply D (6 bases each). Germline CDR1 reads MNHEY; CDR2 reads SMNVEV (reference sequence). The V gene lost 5 bases and the J gene lost 13 bases, with 21 bases spanning the gap. The length of the CDR3 is 14 residues. CDR3 in amino acids: CASSKYLGLDSQYF. CDR3 nucleotide sequence: TGTGCCAGCAGTAAATACTTGGGACTGGACAGCCAGTACTTC.

The rearrangement uses TRBV9 and TRBJ1-2, with 9 bases matching TRBD1. The CDR3 is 15 residues long. The V gene end was trimmed by 3 bases and the J gene end by 4 bases; junction bases not matched to a gene: 7. Germline lookup yields CDR1 SGDLS and CDR2 YYNGEE. CDR3 in amino acids: CASSAAGTGTYGYTF. CDR3 in DNA: TGTGCCAGCAGCGCCGCCGGGACAGGGACCTATGGCTACACCTTC.

This clonotype was picked up many times. The gene calls are TRBV20-1 and TRBJ2-7, with D perhaps assigned TRBD1 or TRBD2 (5 bases each). The CDR3 is 12 amino acids. V shed 2 bases and J shed 6 bases, with 11 bases lying between them. Germline V gives CDR1 DFQATT, CDR2 SNEGSKA (reference sequence). The CDR3 spells CSARRGRGEQYF. The CDR3 nucleotides read TGCAGTGCTAGACGGGGACGTGGCGAGCAGTACTTC.

The rearrangement links TRBV6-1 to TRBJ2-2, with D tentatively TRBD2 (5 bases). The CDR3 is 15 amino acids. V lost 0 bases to trimming and J lost 2 bases, with 7 bases between them. Germline lookup yields CDR1 MNHNS and CDR2 SASEGT. The CDR3 region has the DNA TGTGCCAGCAGTGAAGCTCGGGGAAACACCGGGGAGCTGTTTTTT. Protein: CASSEARGNTGELFF.

Notes on this clonotype: A much larger clone sits a single nucleotide away, making a read error possible. The chain carries TRBV7-2 and TRBJ2-5; possible D gene TRBD1, 6 bases. The J call may not be correct, given that the DNA end is closer to TRBJ2-7. The CDR3 is made up of 14 amino acids. CDR1 and CDR2 (germline): SGHTA, FQGNSA. The CDR3 protein is CASSVTGTSHEQYF. Here the CDR3 DNA reads TGTGCCAGCAGCGTGACCGGGACAAGCCACGAGCAGTACTTC.

The chain uses TRBV2 and TRBJ2-1; 7 positions agree with TRBD2. This CDR3 has 16 residues. V was clipped by 2 bases and J by 12 bases; unmatched bases: 16. Germline lookup yields CDR1 SNHLY and CDR2 FYNNEI. In nucleotides, the CDR3 is TGTGCCAGCAGTGAAAACTGGGCCTCAACCAGGGAGGGGCAGTTCTTC. This encodes CASSENWASTREGQFF.

This sequence joins TRBV5-5 and TRBJ2-1; 7 bases agree with TRBD1. The V gene's germline CDR1 is SGHKS and CDR2 YYEKEE (reference sequence). The V gene end was trimmed by 3 bases and the J gene end by 4 bases; junction bases not matched to a gene: 7. The CDR3 is 15 amino acids. The CDR3 DNA follows: TGTGCCAGCAGCTCCGAGGACAGGAGATACAATGAGCAGTTCTTC. This gives the protein CASSSEDRRYNEQFF.

The genes are TRBV27 and TRBJ2-1, with D perhaps matching TRBD1 (6 bases). Looked up from germline, CDR1 is MNHEY and CDR2 is SMNVEV (reference sequence). V gave up 10 bases and J gave up 0 bases, with 13 bases separating them. This CDR3 comprises 14 residues. The CDR3 sequence is CATTQGNSYNEQFF. The DNA for the CDR3 is TGTGCCACGACGCAGGGGAACTCCTACAATGAGCAGTTCTTC.

The CDR3 sequence: CASDGGGGFYEQYF. The CDR3 region has the DNA TGTGCTAGTGACGGCGGAGGGGGGTTCTACGAGCAGTACTTC. The J gene is TRBJ2-7, the V gene TRBV12-5; D possibly uses TRBD1 or TRBD2 (6 bases each). This CDR3 has 14 amino acids. V gave up 7 bases and J gave up 3 bases, with 16 bases separating them. CDR1 LGHNT and CDR2 FRNRAP come from the germline V gene.

The chain combines TRBV5-5 with TRBJ1-6, with D possibly being TRBD1 (5 bases). V was clipped by 2 bases and J by 18 bases, with 18 bases between them. The germline V gene has CDR1 SGHKS and CDR2 YYEKEE (reference sequence). The CDR3 is made up of 13 amino acids. The CDR3 DNA reads as TGTGCCAGCAGCTTCCGGACATACCAGGCAACCCACTTT. Protein sequence: CASSFRTYQATHF.

This clonotype has ten or more counts. J is TRBJ2-7 and V is TRBV7-9; TRBD2 might be the D (6 bases). The CDR3 covers 13 residues. The germline V gene encodes CDR1 SEHNR and CDR2 FQNEAQ (reference sequence). V was clipped by 4 bases and J by 2 bases, with 9 bases between them. In DNA form, the CDR3 reads TGTGCCAGCAGCTCACCGGGAGCCTACGAGCAGTACTTC. Translating it yields CASSSPGAYEQYF.

This chain connects TRBV19 to TRBJ2-3; D might be TRBD1 or TRBD2, each matching 5 bases. The CDR3 length is 16 residues. Germline CDR1 is LNHDA and CDR2 is SQIVND (reference sequence). V was shortened by 6 bases and J by 2 bases, with 18 bases between the two germline ends. CDR3 loop: CASSNPGRTFTDTQYF. CDR3 in DNA: TGTGCCAGTAGCAACCCGGGACGGACGTTCACAGATACGCAGTATTTT.

The rearrangement uses TRBV11-2 and TRBJ2-1; TRBD1 agrees at 7 bases. The CDR3 runs 18 residues. The V and J ends lost 1 base and 7 bases, in that order; junction bases with no gene match: 16. Germline lookup yields CDR1 SGHAT and CDR2 FQNNGV. CDR3 DNA: TGTGCCAGCAGCTTAGGAAGTACAGGGGTCTTGATGGAGAATGAGCAGTTCTTC. As protein: CASSLGSTGVLMENEQFF. The variable domain in full, completed from reference TRBV11-2 and TRBJ2-1, reads EAGVAQSPRYKIIEKRQSVAFWCNPISGHATLYWYQQILGQGPKLLIQFQNNGVVDDSQLPKDRFSAERLKGVDSTLKIQPAKLEDSAVYLCASSLGSTGVLMENEQFFGPGTRLTVL.

J is TRBJ2-1 and V is TRBV28; TRBD2 agrees at 12 bases. This CDR3 has 15 amino acids. The junction had 4 bases not matched to a gene; V was cut back by 5 bases and J by 5 bases. Germline CDR1 and CDR2: MDHEN and SYDVKM. The CDR3 protein is CASSTWTSGNNEQFF. In DNA, the CDR3 is TGTGCCAGCAGTACTTGGACTAGCGGGAACAATGAGCAGTTCTTC.

This clonotype was counted a few times. V and J are TRBV27 and TRBJ2-5, with a weak D call TRBD1 (7 bases). CDR1 is MNHEY and CDR2 is SMNVEV in the germline V gene (reference sequence). The CDR3 covers 13 residues. The V gene lost 4 bases and the J gene lost 11 bases, with 17 bases spanning the gap. The CDR3 nucleotides are TGTGCCAGCAGTTCCCCGACAGGGACTGAGCAGTACTTC. Protein: CASSSPTGTEQYF.

The V call is TRBV7-9, the J call TRBJ1-2, with D possibly matching TRBD1 (6 bases). Germline V gene sequence: CDR1 SEHNR, CDR2 FQNEAQ (reference sequence). The CDR3 sequence is 14 residues long. V was cut by 4 bases and J by 4 bases, with 13 bases left in between. The CDR3 spells CASSSRGEVYGYTF. In DNA form, the CDR3 reads TGTGCCAGCAGCTCCAGGGGTGAGGTCTATGGCTACACCTTC.